This T cell receptor beta chain was recovered during a study of control samples from healthy donors and cancer patients. Germline V gene lookup returns CDR1 MNHEY and CDR2 SVGAGI. The CDR3 has 15 residues. Trimming cost V 7 bases and J 4 bases; bases outside gene matches: 9. Method: immunoSEQ multiplex PCR; TCRdb's copy keeps in-frame clones and lacks some. The table lists about 110,000 clones, less than 95% of them singletons, with approximately 4% in the top ten. Sequenced sample: blood. This chain joins TRBV6-5 and TRBJ2-1, with TRBD1 matching over 8 bases. This sequence originates from a human donor in good health. The donor label of this sample is uncertain. CDR3 sequence (DNA): TGTGCCAGCAAGGCGACAGGGGACTCTTACAATGAGCAGTTCTTC. Its translation is CASKATGDSYNEQFF.